The present T cell receptor (beta chain) was sequenced within a study of cytomegalovirus exposure and HLA in healthy donors. General study points: In vitro experiments confirmed that a few CMV-associated chains were specific for CMV antigens. In a later analysis, the majority of CMV-associated beta chains seemingly showed HLA restriction.

When sampled, the donors appeared nominally healthy, though they likely had unrecorded immune exposures. Regarding this clone: Its antigen is not identified.

V was shortened by 5 bases and J by 2 bases, with 14 bases between the two germline ends. The length of the CDR3 is 15 residues. CDR1 SGHTA and CDR2 FQGNSA come from the germline V gene. Primers for the PCR totalled 60 Vbeta and 13 Jbeta. TCRdb's copy holds only in-frame clones and misses some; the assay was immunoSEQ multiplex PCR. The table lists approximately 170,000 clones, 73% of them singletons. Sequenced input: PBMCs. The chain joins TRBV7-2 to TRBJ2-3, with a possible D match to TRBD1 (6 bases). This clonotype originated in a woman aged 18-29 years in good health and CMV-seropositive. CDR3 region: CASSIRGSNTDTQYF. The DNA of the CDR3 is TGTGCCAGCAGCATCAGGGGCTCCAACACAGATACGCAGTATTTT.